Shown below are 15 T cell receptor beta chains from a single sample sequenced in a study of blood T cell repertoires in COVID-19. Data came from immunoSEQ multiplex PCR; TCRdb stores just in-frame clones and leaves some out. This repertoire shows roughly 220,000 clones, about four fifths found once; its top ten account for 1.3%. Sequenced sample: PBMCs or T cells enriched from blood (not recorded which). Receptors originate from a middle-aged woman with acute COVID-19.

The chain recombines TRBV29-1 with TRBJ2-3; 9 bases line up with TRBD1. CDR1 and CDR2 (germline): SQVTM, ANQGSEA. The CDR3 is 13 amino acids. Trimming cost V 4 bases and J 5 bases; bases outside gene matches: 4. The CDR3 coding sequence is TGCAGCGTTGGGGGACAGGGCGGAGATACGCAGTATTTT. Its protein is CSVGGQGGDTQYF.

The CDR3 nucleotides are TGTGCCAGCAGCAAGGAGGACAGGATTCAGTACTTC. The encoded protein is CASSKEDRIQYF. The V and J genes are TRBV28 and TRBJ2-7, with TRBD1 matching 7 bases. The CDR3 length is 12 residues. The V and J ends lost 6 bases and 10 bases, in that order; junction bases with no gene match: 9. Germline CDR1 is MDHEN and CDR2 is SYDVKM.

The V gene is TRBV10-2, the J gene TRBJ1-2, with D maybe TRBD1 (5 bases). CDR3 length: 18 residues. Germline V gene data show CDR1 as WSHSY and CDR2 as SAAADI. Trimming removed 3 bases at V and 2 bases at J, with 22 bases between. The CDR3, as DNA: TGCGCCAGCAGTGACCCCCGAGGCGGGGGTGACAGAAACTATGGCTACACCTTC. Translated, it gives CASSDPRGGGDRNYGYTF.

The chain is built from TRBV18 and TRBJ2-7; TRBD1 matches at 9 bases. Germline CDR1 reads KGHSH; CDR2 reads LQKENI. CDR3 size: 15 residues. V dropped 0 bases and J dropped 7; count of bases not matched to a gene: 7. DNA for the CDR3: TGTGCCAGCTCACCACCGGGACAGGGTTCGAGGGAGCAGTACTTC. The encoded protein is CASSPPGQGSREQYF.

CDR3 bases: TGTGCCAGCAAATCGGGACTAGACTACAATGAGCAGTTCTTC. This encodes CASKSGLDYNEQFF. V is TRBV28 and J is TRBJ2-1; 8 positions agree with TRBD2. Looked up from germline, CDR1 is MDHEN and CDR2 is SYDVKM. CDR3 size: 14 residues. The V gene end was trimmed by 7 bases and the J gene end by 3 bases; junction bases not matched to a gene: 5.

Details on this clone: Within the sample, other DNA sequences also encode this same CDR3. The rearrangement joins TRBV20-1 to TRBJ1-5; 7 nucleotides line up with TRBD1. The CDR3 consists of 14 residues. V gave up 3 bases and J gave up 4 bases; unmatched junction bases: 6. Germline values: CDR1 DFQATT, CDR2 SNEGSKA (reference sequence). The CDR3 loop is CSASTTGRNQPQHF. DNA of the CDR3: TGCAGTGCTAGTACGACAGGGCGGAATCAGCCCCAGCATTTT.

V usage is TRBV19 and J usage is TRBJ1-1, with a weak D call TRBD1 (5 bases). The CDR3 runs to 15 residues. V lost 4 bases and J 4 bases, leaving 16 bases between the germline ends. Germline CDR1 is LNHDA and CDR2 is SQIVND (reference sequence). This CDR3 reads CASSTSRGGVTEAFF. CDR3 DNA: TGTGCCAGTAGTACCTCGCGGGGCGGTGTCACTGAAGCTTTCTTT.

The chain uses TRBV7-8 and TRBJ1-2; D is possibly TRBD1 (6 bases). CDR1 is SGHVS, CDR2 FQNEAQ, per germline. The ends were cut back, 2 bases at V and 6 bases at J, with 13 bases in the middle. CDR3 size: 14 residues. In DNA, the CDR3 is TGTGCCAGCAGCTTATACGGGGGGCGGAATGGCTACACCTTC. Amino acid sequence: CASSLYGGRNGYTF. The full variable domain, rest sourced from reference TRBV7-8 and TRBJ1-2, is GAGVSQSPRYKVAKRGQDVALRCDPISGHVSLFWYQQALGQGPEFLTYFQNEAQLDKSGLPSDRFFAERPEGSVSTLKIQRTQQEDSAVYLCASSLYGGRNGYTFGSGTRLTVV.

The V call is TRBV27, the J call TRBJ2-3; the D gene is possibly TRBD1 (6 bases). The CDR3 loop spans 13 amino acids. V dropped 9 bases and J dropped 2 bases, with 12 bases sitting between them. Germline V gene data show CDR1 as MNHEY and CDR2 as SMNVEV (reference sequence). The CDR3 spells CASHGQNTDTQYF. In DNA, the CDR3 is TGTGCCAGTCACGGACAGAACACAGATACGCAGTATTTT.

The chain joins TRBV28 to TRBJ1-2, with TRBD1 identical over 10 bases. J was trimmed by 7 bases and V by 4 bases; bases with no gene match: 9. The germline V gene encodes CDR1 MDHEN and CDR2 SYDVKM. The CDR3 is made up of 15 amino acids. For the CDR3, the DNA is TGTGCCAGCAGTTCCGCCGGGACAGGGGTGGGTGGCTACACCTTC. It yields the protein CASSSAGTGVGGYTF.

The V and J genes are TRBV27 and TRBJ2-7; weak D call: TRBD2 (5 bases). Germline assignment: CDR1 MNHEY and CDR2 SMNVEV (reference sequence). Trimming took off 2 bases at V and 2 bases at J, with 13 bases between the two ends. The CDR3 sequence is 15 residues long. In DNA, the CDR3 is TGTGCCAGCAGTTTACCGGGAAGTGCGCCCTACGAGCAGTACTTC. Its translation is CASSLPGSAPYEQYF.

The chain carries TRBV2 and TRBJ1-1; D gene uncertain. V was pared by 7 bases and J by 1 base, with 16 bases between. Germline-derived CDR1 and CDR2 are SNHLY and FYNNEI. The CDR3 runs to 15 residues. The chain's CDR3 is CASKGGPRANTEAFF. DNA for the CDR3: TGTGCCAGCAAAGGCGGCCCGCGGGCGAACACTGAAGCTTTCTTT. The variable domain in full, completed from reference TRBV2 and TRBJ1-1, reads EPEVTQTPSHQVTQMGQEVILRCVPISNHLYFYWYRQILGQKVEFLVSFYNNEISEKSEIFDDQFSVERPDGSNFTLKIRSTKLEDSAMYFCASKGGPRANTEAFFGQGTRLTVV.

This clone appeared a single time. This rearrangement joins TRBV6-1 to TRBJ2-1; D might be TRBD2 (6 bases). Trimming left V 4 bases short and J 4 bases short, with 20 bases between. Germline V gene data show CDR1 as MNHNS and CDR2 as SASEGT. The CDR3 covers 17 residues. The chain's CDR3 is CASSARGTLVGYNEQFF. DNA of the CDR3: TGTGCCAGCAGTGCCCGGGGGACCCTGGTTGGTTACAATGAGCAGTTCTTC.

This clone has just a few counts. The genes are TRBV6-5 and TRBJ2-2; TRBD1 might be the D (5 bases). CDR1 and CDR2 (germline): MNHEY, SVGAGI. V lost 5 bases and J lost 7, with 11 bases in between. The length of the CDR3 is 13 residues. This chain's CDR3 is CASSPDTDGELFF. The CDR3, as DNA: TGTGCCAGCAGTCCGGACACCGACGGGGAGCTGTTTTTT.

V usage is TRBV30 and J usage is TRBJ2-1; D is ambiguous. This CDR3 contains 13 residues. Trimming removed 5 bases at V and 3 bases at J, with 11 bases between. CDR1 is GTSNPN, CDR2 SVGIG, per germline (reference sequence). CDR3 region: CAWVRGSYNEQFF. The CDR3 DNA reads as TGTGCCTGGGTCCGCGGCAGCTACAATGAGCAGTTCTTC.